Sequencing of this TCR beta chain was carried out in a study of untreated major depressive disorder. Findings of the study overall: TRBV05-01 (Vbeta 5.1) usage was higher in CD4+ T cells of depressed patients than controls.

A word on this clone: The antigen remains undetermined.

Repertoires were generated with immunoSEQ multiplex PCR, while TCRdb's copy carries only in-frame clones and drops some. The sample lists around 13,000 clones, 85% to 95% occurring once. Trimming took 6 bases from V and 3 from J; bases not matched to a gene: 4. Germline loops: CDR1 MNHNS, CDR2 SASEGT. The CDR3 has 14 amino acids. This TCR came from a woman aged 30 to 39 with major depressive disorder. The chain joins TRBV6-1 to TRBJ1-3, with 8 bases lining up with TRBD1. Source material: CD4+ T cells from PBMCs. CDR3 in amino acids: CASSLGQGGNTIYF. The DNA for the CDR3 is TGTGCCAGCAGCTTAGGACAGGGTGGAAACACCATATATTTT.